One T cell receptor (beta chain) is described in this entry. Libraries were prepared by immunoSEQ multiplex PCR; TCRdb keeps only in-frame clonotypes and omits some of them. The data hold roughly 110,000 clones, with roughly 85% observed a single time. CDR1 MGHRA and CDR2 YSYEKL come from the germline V gene. CDR3 length: 16 residues. Deletions cut 0 bases from V and 2 bases from J, with 11 bases between. The data were taken from a study of blood T cell repertoires in COVID-19. The sequencing sample was made of peripheral blood. J is TRBJ1-5 and V is TRBV4-1; unclear D gene. The TCR sequence derives from a human donor in a cohort sampled during active COVID-19. CDR3 sequence (DNA): TGCGCCAGCAGCCAAGAACTAGGGATGGGCAATCAGCCCCAGCATTTT. As protein: CASSQELGMGNQPQHF.